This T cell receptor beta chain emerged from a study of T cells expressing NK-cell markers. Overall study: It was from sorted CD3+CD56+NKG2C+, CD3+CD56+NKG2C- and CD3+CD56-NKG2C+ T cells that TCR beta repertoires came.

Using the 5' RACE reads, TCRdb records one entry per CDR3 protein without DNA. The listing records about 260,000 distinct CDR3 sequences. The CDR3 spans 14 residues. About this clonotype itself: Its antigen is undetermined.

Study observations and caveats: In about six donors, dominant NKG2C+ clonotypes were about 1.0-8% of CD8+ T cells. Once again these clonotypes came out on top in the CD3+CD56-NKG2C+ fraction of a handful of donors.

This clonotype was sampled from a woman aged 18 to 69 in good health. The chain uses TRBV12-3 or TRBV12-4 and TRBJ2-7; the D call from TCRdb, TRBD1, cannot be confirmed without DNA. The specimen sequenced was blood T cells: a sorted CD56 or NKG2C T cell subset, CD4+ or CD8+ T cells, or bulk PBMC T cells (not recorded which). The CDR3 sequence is CASSKPGQDNEQYF.